The entry below gives a single TCR beta chain sequence along with its context. The data were taken from a study of cytomegalovirus exposure and HLA in healthy donors. V lost 8 bases and J lost 0, with 10 bases in between. In germline, CDR1 is MNHNS, CDR2 SASEGT. This CDR3 spans 14 amino acids. Using immunoSEQ multiplex PCR, the repertoire was profiled, and TCRdb retains in-frame clones only, with some absent. Counted here are approximately 99,000 clones, approximately 95% occurring once; the ten biggest clones make up 0.67%. The genes are TRBV6-1 and TRBJ2-2; maybe TRBD2 (6 bases). This clonotype was obtained from a woman aged 18-29 years in good health and CMV-seronegative. Input material: PBMCs. CDR3 nucleotides: TGTGCCAGCCGGGAGCAAGCGAACACCGGGGAGCTGTTTTTT. It yields the protein CASREQANTGELFF.